A selection of T cell receptor beta chains follows, all from one sample in a study of beta chain features in type 1 diabetes. Profiled with immunoSEQ multiplex PCR; TCRdb holds only in-frame clones, not every one. The data show about 660,000 clones, around 15% seen once. The sequenced sample was naive CD4+ T cells from blood. These receptors came from a man aged 18-30 years with type 1 diabetes. Each CDR3 is given with its conserved first and last residue. Each record gives: clone size, J gene, V gene, D gene, CDR3 protein, CDR3 DNA. A D gene is named only where the DNA matches it firmly. Some rows have no size entry. The others give once, few or many, or a class for an expanded clone.

clone size: -
J gene: TRBJ1-5
V gene: TRBV29-1
D gene: -
CDR3 protein: CSVSTQNQPQHF
CDR3 DNA: TGCAGCGTTTCAACACAAAATCAGCCCCAGCATTTT

clone size: -
J gene: TRBJ2-7
V gene: TRBV6-5
D gene: TRBD1
CDR3 protein: CASSSPGQGLYEQYF
CDR3 DNA: TGTGCCAGCAGTTCCCCGGGACAGGGGCTTTACGAGCAGTACTTC

clone size: -
J gene: TRBJ2-7
V gene: TRBV28
D gene: TRBD1
CDR3 protein: CATLGQGYEQYF
CDR3 DNA: TGTGCCACCCTGGGACAGGGGTACGAGCAGTACTTC

clone size: few
J gene: TRBJ2-1
V gene: TRBV5-1
D gene: -
CDR3 protein: CASSLGPGSGYEQFF
CDR3 DNA: TGCGCCAGCAGCTTGGGGCCTGGAAGTGGCTATGAGCAGTTCTTC

clone size: -
J gene: TRBJ2-2
V gene: TRBV23-1
D gene: TRBD1
CDR3 protein: CASSQSRTGGRGGELFF
CDR3 DNA: TGCGCCAGCAGTCAATCTAGGACAGGGGGCCGAGGCGGGGAGCTGTTTTTT

clone size: -
J gene: TRBJ2-7
V gene: TRBV7-8
D gene: -
CDR3 protein: CASSAEYEQYF
CDR3 DNA: TGTGCCAGCAGCGCAGAATACGAGCAGTACTTC

clone size: few
J gene: TRBJ1-5
V gene: TRBV6-6
D gene: TRBD1
CDR3 protein: CASSSPGQGTYQPQHF
CDR3 DNA: TGTGCCAGCAGTTCACCAGGACAGGGGACCTATCAGCCCCAGCATTTT

clone size: -
J gene: TRBJ1-1
V gene: TRBV5-1
D gene: -
CDR3 protein: CASSLVPNTEAFF
CDR3 DNA: TGCGCCAGCAGCTTGGTACCGAACACTGAAGCTTTCTTT

clone size: -
J gene: TRBJ1-4
V gene: TRBV29-1
D gene: -
CDR3 protein: CSADSETAEKLFF
CDR3 DNA: TGCAGCGCTGATTCAGAGACGGCGGAAAAACTGTTTTTT

clone size: -
J gene: TRBJ2-5
V gene: TRBV5-6
D gene: -
CDR3 protein: CASSLVAGVQETQYF
CDR3 DNA: TGTGCCAGCAGCTTGGTTGCAGGGGTCCAAGAGACCCAGTACTTC

clone size: -
J gene: TRBJ1-5
V gene: TRBV9
D gene: -
CDR3 protein: CASSVTPGPETQPQHF
CDR3 DNA: TGTGCCAGCAGCGTTACCCCAGGTCCCGAGACGCAGCCCCAGCATTTT

clone size: -
J gene: TRBJ1-1
V gene: TRBV5-1
D gene: -
CDR3 protein: CASSSRMASNTEAFF
CDR3 DNA: TGCGCCAGCAGCTCCCGGATGGCTTCTAACACTGAAGCTTTCTTT

clone size: few
J gene: TRBJ2-1
V gene: TRBV21-1
D gene: -
CDR3 protein: CASSKHLAGGIYNEQFF
CDR3 DNA: TGTGCCAGCAGCAAACACTTAGCGGGAGGGATCTACAATGAGCAGTTCTTC

clone size: few
J gene: TRBJ2-5
V gene: TRBV7-9
D gene: TRBD1
CDR3 protein: CASTSGQGMWKTQYF
CDR3 DNA: TGTGCCAGCACCTCCGGACAGGGAATGTGGAAGACCCAGTACTTC

clone size: -
J gene: TRBJ1-1
V gene: TRBV28
D gene: -
CDR3 protein: CASSLKTEAFF
CDR3 DNA: TGTGCCAGCAGTTTAAAGACTGAAGCTTTCTTT

clone size: few
J gene: TRBJ2-5
V gene: TRBV6-5
D gene: -
CDR3 protein: CASSYSARARSQTQYF
CDR3 DNA: TGTGCCAGCAGTTACTCCGCGAGGGCGAGGAGTCAGACCCAGTACTTC